This T cell receptor beta chain was recorded in a study of shared clonotypes between healthy human individuals. Clones were read by immunoSEQ multiplex PCR, and TCRdb kept only the in-frame ones, dropping some. The sample records 1.4 million or so clones, 97% to 99% being singletons. General study points: It was the non-shared clonotypes that had lower generation probabilities than clonotypes shared by all four donors.

Comment on this clone: Antigen specificity is unknown.

The CDR3 covers 12 residues. Germline assignment: CDR1 LNHNV and CDR2 YYDKDF (reference sequence). The V gene lost 3 bases and the J gene lost 5 bases, with 8 bases spanning the gap. This sequence originates from a man aged 30 to 45 in good health. V usage is TRBV15 and J usage is TRBJ2-7, with D tentatively TRBD1 (5 bases). Sample: naive CD4+ T cells sorted from blood. Subset meaning: CD45RA+ positively selected. CDR3 bases: TGTGCCACCAGCAGGGACAAGGACGAGCAGTACTTC. This gives the protein CATSRDKDEQYF.